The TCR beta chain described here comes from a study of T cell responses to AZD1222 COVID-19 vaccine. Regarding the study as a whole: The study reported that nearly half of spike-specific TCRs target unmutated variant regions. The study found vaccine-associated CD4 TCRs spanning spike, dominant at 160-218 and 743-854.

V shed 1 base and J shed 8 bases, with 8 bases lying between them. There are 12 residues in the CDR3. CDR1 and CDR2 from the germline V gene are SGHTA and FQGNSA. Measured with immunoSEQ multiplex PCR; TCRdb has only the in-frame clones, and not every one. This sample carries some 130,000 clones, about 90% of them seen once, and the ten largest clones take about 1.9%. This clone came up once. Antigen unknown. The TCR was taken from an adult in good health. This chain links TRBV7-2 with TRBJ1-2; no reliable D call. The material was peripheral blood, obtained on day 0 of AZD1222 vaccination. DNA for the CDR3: TGTGCCAGCAGCTTAGAGAGGTTAGGCTACACCTTC. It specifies CASSLERLGYTF.